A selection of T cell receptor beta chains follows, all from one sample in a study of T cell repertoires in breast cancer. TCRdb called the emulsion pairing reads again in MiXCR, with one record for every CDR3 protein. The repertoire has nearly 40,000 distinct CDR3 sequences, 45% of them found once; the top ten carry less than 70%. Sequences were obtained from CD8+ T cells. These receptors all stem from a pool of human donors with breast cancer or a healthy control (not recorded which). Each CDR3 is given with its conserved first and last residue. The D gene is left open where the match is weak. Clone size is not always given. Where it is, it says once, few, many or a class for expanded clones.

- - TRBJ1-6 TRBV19 TGTGCCAGTAGTATAGGGGGATCCCCGGTCCTCCTCCACTTT CASSIGGSPVLLHF
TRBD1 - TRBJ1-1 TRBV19 TGTGCCAGTAGTGCCAAGGGGGCTTCGAACACTGAAGCTTTCTTT CASSAKGASNTEAFF
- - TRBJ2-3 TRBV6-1 TGTGCCGGCGGTCGGGGGAGCACAGATACGCAGTATTTT CAGGRGSTDTQYF
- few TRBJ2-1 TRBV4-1 TGCGCCAGCAGCCAAGAGATACGGGGTTTCAATGAGCAGTTCTTC CASSQEIRGFNEQFF
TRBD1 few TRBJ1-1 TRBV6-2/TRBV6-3 TGTGCCAGCAGTCTGACAGGGAAGGCTGAAGCTTTCTTT CASSLTGKAEAFF
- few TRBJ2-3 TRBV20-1 TGCAGTGCTAGAGATCTCCACACAAGCAGCACAGATACGCAGTATTTT CSARDLHTSSTDTQYF
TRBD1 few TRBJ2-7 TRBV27 TGTGCCAGCAGCTTAGACAGGGTAGATGAGCAGTACTTC CASSLDRVDEQYF
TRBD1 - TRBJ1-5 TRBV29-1 TGCAGCGTACGGACAGGGACGGGACAGCCCCAGCATTTT CSVRTGTGQPQHF
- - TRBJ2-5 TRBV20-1 TGCAGTGCCCCCGAGGGGACCCAGTACTTC CSAPEGTQYF
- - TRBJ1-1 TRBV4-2 TGTGCCAGCAGCCAAGGAGGACGAACTGAAGCTTTCTTT CASSQGGRTEAFF
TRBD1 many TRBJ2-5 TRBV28 TGTGCCAGCACCAGAACAGGGGGAGAGACCCAGTACTTC CASTRTGGETQYF
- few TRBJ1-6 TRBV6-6 TGTGCCAGCAGTTACTCCCCAGGACTCGGGAATTCACCCCTCCACTTT CASSYSPGLGNSPLHF
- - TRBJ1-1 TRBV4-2 TGTGCCAGCAGCTCAATGGACACTGAAGCTTTCTTT CASSSMDTEAFF
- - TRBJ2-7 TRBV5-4 TGTGCCAGCAGCTCAGGACCCTACGAGCAGTACTTC CASSSGPYEQYF
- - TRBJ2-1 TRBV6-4 TGTGCCAGCAGTGTAGGGGTCTACAATGAGCAGTTCTTC CASSVGVYNEQFF
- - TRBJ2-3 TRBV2 TGTGCCAGCAGGGACCGGGGGGATACGCAGTATTTT CASRDRGDTQYF
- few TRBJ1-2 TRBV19 TGTGCCAGTAGTCCCCGACAGAGCTATGGCTACACCTTC CASSPRQSYGYTF
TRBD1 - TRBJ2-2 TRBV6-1 TGTGCCAACGGACAGGGTGCCGGGGAGCTGTTTTTT CANGQGAGELFF
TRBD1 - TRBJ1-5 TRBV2 TGTGCCAGCATGGGACAGGGGGGTCAGCCCCAGCATTTT CASMGQGGQPQHF
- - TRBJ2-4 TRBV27 TGTGCCAGCAGCCCCATCGGTCTAGTGGCCAAAAACATTCAGTACTTC CASSPIGLVAKNIQYF
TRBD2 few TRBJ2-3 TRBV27 TGTGCCAGCAGTTTATGGGCGGGGGGCACAGATACGCAGTATTTT CASSLWAGGTDTQYF
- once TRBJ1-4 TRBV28 TGTGCCAGCAGTTTTGGGGCCTTTAGTGAAAAACTGTTTTTT CASSFGAFSEKLFF
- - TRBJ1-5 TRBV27 TGTGTCGGCAGTTTATCCGCCCATGAATATATTCAGCCCCAGCATTTT CVGSLSAHEYIQPQHF
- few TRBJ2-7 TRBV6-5 TGTGCCAGCAGTTACTCGTTAGGGCTTGGCACCTACGAGCAGTACTTC CASSYSLGLGTYEQYF
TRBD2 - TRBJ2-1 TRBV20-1 TGCAGTGCAGACGGACTAGCGGGAGGACTTAGGTACAATGAGCAGTTCTTC CSADGLAGGLRYNEQFF
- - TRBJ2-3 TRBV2 TGTGCCAGCAGTGAGGTTGGGGGGGCTAAAGGAGATACGCAGTATTTT CASSEVGGAKGDTQYF
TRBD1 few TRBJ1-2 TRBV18 TGTGCCAGCTCACCTCTACAGGGGATGAACTATGGCTACACCTTC CASSPLQGMNYGYTF
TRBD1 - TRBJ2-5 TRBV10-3 TGTGCCATCAGTGAGAAGGAGGGACAGGGGTGGGAGACCCAGTACTTC CAISEKEGQGWETQYF
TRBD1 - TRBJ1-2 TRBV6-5 TGTGCCAGCAGTTGGACAGGGGGCCCCAACTATGGCTACACCTTC CASSWTGGPNYGYTF
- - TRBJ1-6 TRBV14 TGTGCCAGCAGCCAAGTAGCTGGGACCTATAATTCACCCCTCCACTTT CASSQVAGTYNSPLHF